This T cell receptor (beta chain) was recorded in a study of T cell repertoires in cytomegalovirus infection. Whole-study results and caveats: CMV carriers having the relevant HLA were flagged by cumulative public TCR beta family frequency.

This clonotype was seen many times. Its target is unknown. TCRdb ran MiXCR on the reads and lists one entry per CDR3 protein. The sample includes nearly 700,000 distinct CDR3 sequences, roughly a third seen only once; the top ten take 15% to 20%. The clonotype comes from a human donor in good health (CMV status not recorded). Some clones in this sample may be carry-over from other donors' samples. Material: cultured PBMCs, obtained from culture after CMV antigen stimulation.

Here the CDR3 reads CASTRGQSSYEQYF. CDR3 coding DNA: TGTGCCAGCACCCGGGGACAGAGCTCCTACGAGCAGTACTTC. J is TRBJ2-7 and V is TRBV7-9; TRBD1 matches 7 bases. J was trimmed by 0 bases and V by 7 bases; bases with no gene match: 6. The CDR3 spans 14 residues. Germline CDR1 and CDR2: SEHNR and FQNEAQ (reference sequence).